The 5 T cell receptor beta chains given below trace back to one sample, sequenced in a study of cytomegalovirus exposure and HLA in healthy donors. Some clones are missing from TCRdb's copy, which holds only in-frame ones; the method was immunoSEQ multiplex PCR. This sample has tens of thousands of clones, with 90% to 95% found just once. Sequencing was done on a sample of PBMCs. Receptors were obtained from a woman between 18 and 29 years old in good health and CMV-seronegative.

This chain connects TRBV6-1 to TRBJ1-5; TRBD1 is a possible D gene (6 bases). The CDR3 has 14 residues. Germline V CDR1 and CDR2: MNHNS, SASEGT. Trimming pared 3 bases from V and 4 bases from J, leaving 10 bases between. CDR3 nucleotide sequence: TGTGCCAGCAGTGACAGGGGCTATAATCAGCCCCAGCATTTT. Residues: CASSDRGYNQPQHF.

The CDR3 spells CAWRNQGNYGYTF. CDR3 DNA: TGTGCCTGGAGGAACCAGGGGAACTATGGCTACACCTTC. The rearrangement joins TRBV30 to TRBJ1-2; tentatively, D is TRBD1 (6 bases). Per germline, CDR1 GTSNPN and CDR2 SVGIG (reference sequence). The V end lost 3 bases, the J end lost 2 bases, and 10 bases lay between the germline ends. The CDR3 totals 13 residues. The full variable domain, completed using reference TRBV30 and TRBJ1-2, is SQTIHQWPATLVQPVGSPLSLECTVEGTSNPNLYWYRQAAGRGLQLLFYSVGIGQISSEVPQNLSASRPQDRQFILSSKKLLLSDSGFYLCAWRNQGNYGYTFGSGTRLTVV.

The gene calls are TRBV6-1 and TRBJ1-6; D remains ambiguous. Germline V gene sequence: CDR1 MNHNS, CDR2 SASEGT. The CDR3 totals 15 residues. The germline V and J ends were trimmed by 2 bases and 2 bases, with 7 bases remaining between them. CDR3 nucleotides: TGTGCCAGCAGTGAACAGACAACCTATAATTCACCCCTCCACTTT. Translating it yields CASSEQTTYNSPLHF.

This clone was counted once. The chain couples TRBV6-5 to TRBJ2-1; possibly TRBD2 for D (6 bases). Germline V CDR1 and CDR2: MNHEY, SVGAGI. Trimming took 6 bases from V and 0 from J, leaving 12 bases between them. This CDR3 is 15 amino acids long. CDR3 DNA: TGTGCCAGCAGCTCTTTGGGGGGCTCCTACAATGAGCAGTTCTTC. Amino acid sequence: CASSSLGGSYNEQFF.

The rearrangement links TRBV6-6 to TRBJ2-5; tentative D call: TRBD2 (6 bases). Trimming stripped 3 bases from V and 5 bases from J, with 13 bases between. Germline V lookup: CDR1 MNHNY, CDR2 SVGAGI (reference sequence). The CDR3 runs to 14 residues. CDR3 sequence reads: CASSYAGRRETQYF. The DNA for the CDR3 is TGTGCCAGCAGTTATGCGGGGCGGCGGGAGACCCAGTACTTC.